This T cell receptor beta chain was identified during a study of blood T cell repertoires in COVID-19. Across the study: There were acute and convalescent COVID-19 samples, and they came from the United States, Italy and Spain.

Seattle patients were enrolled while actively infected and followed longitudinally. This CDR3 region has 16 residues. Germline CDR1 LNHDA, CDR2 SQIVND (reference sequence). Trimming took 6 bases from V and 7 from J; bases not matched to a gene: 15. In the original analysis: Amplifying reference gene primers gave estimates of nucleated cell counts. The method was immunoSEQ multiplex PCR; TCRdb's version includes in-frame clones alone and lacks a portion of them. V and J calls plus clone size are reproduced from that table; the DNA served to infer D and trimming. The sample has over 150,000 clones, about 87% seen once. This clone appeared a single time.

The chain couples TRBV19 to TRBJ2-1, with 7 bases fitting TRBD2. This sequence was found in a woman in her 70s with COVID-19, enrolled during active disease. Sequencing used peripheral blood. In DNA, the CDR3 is TGTGCCAGTAGGCTGTGGGACCCGGGAGCGGGGAATGAGCAGTTCTTC. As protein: CASRLWDPGAGNEQFF.